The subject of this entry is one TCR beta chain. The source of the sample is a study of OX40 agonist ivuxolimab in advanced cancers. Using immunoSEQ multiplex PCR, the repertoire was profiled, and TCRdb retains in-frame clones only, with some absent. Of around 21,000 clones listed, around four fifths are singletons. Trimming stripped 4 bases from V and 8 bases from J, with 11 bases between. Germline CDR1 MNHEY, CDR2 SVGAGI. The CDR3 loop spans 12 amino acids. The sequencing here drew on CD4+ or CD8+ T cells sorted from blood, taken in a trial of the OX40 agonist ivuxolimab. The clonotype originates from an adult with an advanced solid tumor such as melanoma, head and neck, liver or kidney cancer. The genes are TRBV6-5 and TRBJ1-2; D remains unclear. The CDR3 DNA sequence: TGTGCCAGCAGTTCCTCGACGGGCGGCTACACCTTC. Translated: CASSSSTGGYTF.